Listed below are T cell receptor beta chains from one sample, sequenced in a study of radiotherapy plus CTLA-4 blockade in lung cancer. Some clones are missing from TCRdb's copy, which holds only in-frame ones; the method was immunoSEQ multiplex PCR. The sample yields tens of thousands of clones, around nine tenths seen once. The input for sequencing was peripheral blood, taken from a patient treated with radiotherapy plus ipilimumab. The receptor set was obtained from a human donor with non-small cell lung cancer who had stable disease on radiotherapy plus ipilimumab. Both conserved end residues are part of each CDR3. D genes are given only for firm matches. Expanded clones get a size class; other rows say once, few or many, or leave the size out.

abundance: .; len: 16; d_gene: TRBD2; j_gene: TRBJ2-3; v_gene: TRBV2; CDR3aa: CASGTSGRSVTDTQYF; CDR3nt: TGTGCCAGCGGTACTAGCGGGAGATCCGTCACAGATACGCAGTATTTT
abundance: .; len: 13; d_gene: .; j_gene: TRBJ1-2; v_gene: TRBV10-1; CDR3aa: CASSESGDYGYTF; CDR3nt: TGCGCCAGCAGTGAGTCAGGCGACTATGGCTACACCTTC
abundance: .; len: 16; d_gene: .; j_gene: TRBJ2-5; v_gene: TRBV28; CDR3aa: CASSLWTGGIQETQYF; CDR3nt: TGTGCCAGCAGTTTATGGACAGGAGGGATCCAAGAGACCCAGTACTTC
abundance: .; len: 15; d_gene: .; j_gene: TRBJ1-4; v_gene: TRBV19; CDR3aa: CASSGALTTNEKLFF; CDR3nt: TGTGCCAGTAGTGGGGCATTGACGACTAATGAAAAACTGTTTTTT
abundance: .; len: 13; d_gene: .; j_gene: TRBJ1-1; v_gene: TRBV5-4; CDR3aa: CASRGRMNTEAFF; CDR3nt: TGTGCCAGCCGCGGACGGATGAACACTGAAGCTTTCTTT
abundance: .; len: 15; d_gene: .; j_gene: TRBJ2-1; v_gene: TRBV18; CDR3aa: CASSPSRTKTNEQFF; CDR3nt: TGTGCCAGCTCACCTAGCCGGACTAAGACCAATGAGCAGTTCTTC
abundance: .; len: 13; d_gene: .; j_gene: TRBJ1-5; v_gene: TRBV19; CDR3aa: CASSVGRDQPQHF; CDR3nt: TGTGCCAGTAGTGTTGGACGAGATCAGCCCCAGCATTTT
abundance: .; len: 16; d_gene: .; j_gene: TRBJ1-3; v_gene: TRBV28; CDR3aa: CASTSPGGFDGNTIYF; CDR3nt: TGTGCCAGCACCTCCCCTGGGGGGTTCGATGGAAACACCATATATTTT
abundance: few; len: 13; d_gene: .; j_gene: TRBJ1-5; v_gene: TRBV6-5; CDR3aa: CASNRALVQPQHF; CDR3nt: TGTGCCAGCAATCGCGCCTTGGTTCAGCCCCAGCATTTT
abundance: .; len: 12; d_gene: .; j_gene: TRBJ2-7; v_gene: TRBV30; CDR3aa: CAWSPKGIPQYF; CDR3nt: TGTGCCTGGAGCCCTAAGGGGATCCCGCAGTACTTC
abundance: .; len: 15; d_gene: TRBD2; j_gene: TRBJ2-3; v_gene: TRBV5-1; CDR3aa: CASSPGTTSTDTQYF; CDR3nt: TGCGCCAGCAGCCCCGGGACTACTAGCACAGATACGCAGTATTTT
abundance: .; len: 15; d_gene: TRBD1; j_gene: TRBJ1-5; v_gene: TRBV6-6; CDR3aa: CASSETGTGYQPQHF; CDR3nt: TGTGCCAGCAGCGAAACCGGGACAGGTTATCAGCCCCAGCATTTT
abundance: once; len: 14; d_gene: TRBD2; j_gene: TRBJ2-7; v_gene: TRBV5-1; CDR3aa: CASSLTSGSYEQYF; CDR3nt: TGCGCCAGCAGCTTGACTAGCGGTTCCTACGAGCAGTACTTC
abundance: .; len: 18; d_gene: TRBD2; j_gene: TRBJ2-1; v_gene: TRBV7-7; CDR3aa: CASSPGAFREGEYNEQFF; CDR3nt: TGTGCTAGCAGCCCGGGGGCGTTCCGGGAGGGGGAATACAATGAGCAGTTCTTC
abundance: .; len: 15; d_gene: TRBD1; j_gene: TRBJ1-6; v_gene: TRBV5-1; CDR3aa: CASSLGTGVKSPLHF; CDR3nt: TGCGCCAGCAGCTTGGGGACAGGAGTCAAATCACCCCTCCACTTT
abundance: once; len: 14; d_gene: TRBD1; j_gene: TRBJ1-6; v_gene: TRBV10-1; CDR3aa: CASSGGQGNSPLHF; CDR3nt: TGCGCCAGCAGCGGGGGACAGGGGAATTCACCCCTCCACTTT
abundance: few; len: 16; d_gene: TRBD2; j_gene: TRBJ2-3; v_gene: TRBV5-1; CDR3aa: CASSRTSGGSGDTQYF; CDR3nt: TGCGCCAGCAGCCGGACTAGCGGGGGGTCGGGGGATACGCAGTATTTT
abundance: .; len: 15; d_gene: .; j_gene: TRBJ1-2; v_gene: TRBV6-4; CDR3aa: CASSPGTHILYGYTF; CDR3nt: TGTGCCAGCAGTCCCGGGACACATATTCTCTATGGCTACACCTTC
abundance: .; len: 14; d_gene: TRBD2; j_gene: TRBJ2-3; v_gene: TRBV9; CDR3aa: CASRAGTSGDTQYF; CDR3nt: TGTGCCAGCAGAGCCGGGACTAGCGGGGATACGCAGTATTTT
abundance: .; len: 13; d_gene: TRBD1; j_gene: TRBJ2-7; v_gene: TRBV19; CDR3aa: CASSFRGQEEQYF; CDR3nt: TGTGCCAGTAGTTTCAGGGGGCAGGAAGAGCAGTACTTC
abundance: few; len: 14; d_gene: .; j_gene: TRBJ1-5; v_gene: TRBV19; CDR3aa: CASTKGGRHQPQHF; CDR3nt: TGTGCCAGTACCAAGGGGGGGAGACATCAGCCCCAGCATTTT
abundance: .; len: 14; d_gene: .; j_gene: TRBJ2-1; v_gene: TRBV6-6; CDR3aa: CASSEGGAYNEQFF; CDR3nt: TGTGCCAGCAGTGAGGGGGGGGCCTACAATGAGCAGTTCTTC
abundance: .; len: 16; d_gene: TRBD2; j_gene: TRBJ2-7; v_gene: TRBV5-4; CDR3aa: CASSMTSGGHSYEQYF; CDR3nt: TGTGCCAGCAGCATGACTAGCGGGGGGCACTCCTACGAGCAGTACTTC
abundance: .; len: 16; d_gene: .; j_gene: TRBJ2-1; v_gene: TRBV27; CDR3aa: CASSWSGGGSYNEQFF; CDR3nt: TGTGCCAGCAGTTGGTCCGGTGGGGGGTCGTACAATGAGCAGTTCTTC
abundance: .; len: 16; d_gene: TRBD1; j_gene: TRBJ2-2; v_gene: TRBV5-1; CDR3aa: CASSLGQGTNTGELFF; CDR3nt: TGCGCCAGCAGCTTGGGACAGGGGACGAACACCGGGGAGCTGTTTTTT
abundance: once; len: 15; d_gene: TRBD2; j_gene: TRBJ2-1; v_gene: TRBV7-9; CDR3aa: CASSSGTSGVNEQFF; CDR3nt: TGTGCCAGCAGCTCCGGGACTAGCGGGGTCAATGAGCAGTTCTTC
abundance: .; len: 15; d_gene: TRBD1; j_gene: TRBJ2-7; v_gene: TRBV6-6; CDR3aa: CASSYNDRGYYEQYF; CDR3nt: TGTGCCAGCAGTTACAACGACAGGGGGTACTACGAGCAGTACTTC
abundance: .; len: 15; d_gene: TRBD1; j_gene: TRBJ1-1; v_gene: TRBV9; CDR3aa: CASSVVHRGRSEAFF; CDR3nt: TGTGCCAGCAGCGTAGTCCACAGGGGGCGTTCTGAAGCTTTCTTT
abundance: .; len: 15; d_gene: TRBD1; j_gene: TRBJ2-2; v_gene: TRBV2; CDR3aa: CASSVDRGNTGELFF; CDR3nt: TGTGCCAGCAGCGTGGACAGGGGTAACACCGGGGAGCTGTTTTTT
abundance: .; len: 15; d_gene: .; j_gene: TRBJ2-2; v_gene: TRBV19; CDR3aa: CASSGGALNTGELFF; CDR3nt: TGTGCCAGTAGCGGTGGGGCCCTAAACACCGGGGAGCTGTTTTTT
abundance: .; len: 12; d_gene: .; j_gene: TRBJ1-2; v_gene: TRBV2; CDR3aa: CASSDRIRGYTF; CDR3nt: TGTGCCAGCAGTGACCGAATTCGGGGCTACACCTTC
abundance: .; len: 15; d_gene: TRBD2; j_gene: TRBJ2-2; v_gene: TRBV2; CDR3aa: CASILAGGPGGELFF; CDR3nt: TGTGCCAGCATCCTAGCGGGAGGGCCGGGCGGGGAGCTGTTTTTT
abundance: .; len: 13; d_gene: .; j_gene: TRBJ1-4; v_gene: TRBV7-3; CDR3aa: CASSQDPGEKLFF; CDR3nt: TGTGCCAGCAGCCAGGATCCGGGGGAAAAACTGTTTTTT
abundance: once; len: 16; d_gene: TRBD1; j_gene: TRBJ1-2; v_gene: TRBV27; CDR3aa: CASSLSTGTETYGYTF; CDR3nt: TGTGCCAGCAGTTTATCCACTGGGACAGAGACATATGGCTACACCTTC
abundance: .; len: 15; d_gene: .; j_gene: TRBJ2-7; v_gene: TRBV5-1; CDR3aa: CASSLVGGSSYEQYF; CDR3nt: TGCGCCAGCAGCTTGGTAGGGGGGAGCTCCTACGAGCAGTACTTC
abundance: .; len: 12; d_gene: .; j_gene: TRBJ1-4; v_gene: TRBV5-4; CDR3aa: CASSCYRVPLFF; CDR3nt: TGTGCCAGCAGTTGCTACAGGGTCCCTCTGTTTTTT
abundance: .; len: 19; d_gene: TRBD2; j_gene: TRBJ2-3; v_gene: TRBV15; CDR3aa: CATSRKGVAGGSFTDTQYF; CDR3nt: TGTGCCACCAGCAGGAAGGGAGTAGCGGGGGGCAGCTTCACAGATACGCAGTATTTT
abundance: .; len: 15; d_gene: .; j_gene: TRBJ1-4; v_gene: TRBV2; CDR3aa: CASSDPWGPDEKLFF; CDR3nt: TGTGCCAGCAGCGACCCTTGGGGGCCTGATGAAAAACTGTTTTTT